This T cell receptor (beta chain) was captured by sequencing in a study of T-cell memory formation after mild COVID-19. TCRdb reprocessed the 5' RACE reads with MiXCR, giving one entry per CDR3 protein. The sample contains fewer than 60,000 distinct CDR3 sequences, around a quarter of which appear only once. The germline gives CDR1 MNHEY, CDR2 SMNVEV (reference sequence). V lost 2 bases and J lost 10; bases outside the gene matches: 10. This CDR3 is built from 15 residues. The receptor was derived from a young man who had mild COVID-19 (a few samples of this study predate the infection). Cell type and time point are not known. The chain combines TRBV27 with TRBJ2-1, with 8 nucleotides matching TRBD2. Sequencing used PBMCs or a T cell subset sorted from them (not recorded which). CDR3 amino acids: CASSLGTSSIWEQFF. The CDR3 DNA is TGTGCCAGCAGTTTAGGGACTAGTTCGATTTGGGAGCAGTTCTTC.